The entry below describes one T cell receptor beta chain. Germline values: CDR1 KGHDR, CDR2 SFDVKD. The CDR3 sequence is 17 residues long. V lost 5 bases and J 3 bases, leaving 18 bases between the germline ends. TCRdb keeps only in-frame clones here, not all; method: immunoSEQ multiplex PCR. The profile shows 190,000 or so clones, about 87% of them singletons. This sample stems from a study of blood T cell repertoires in COVID-19. Material: peripheral blood. V and J are TRBV24-1 and TRBJ2-2, with a weak D call TRBD2 (7 bases). The clonotype originates from a woman under 30 who had recovered from COVID-19. Here the CDR3 DNA reads TGTGCCACCAGTGCACCTTGGGGGGGGGCGGACACCGGGGAGCTGTTTTTT. Its translation: CATSAPWGGADTGELFF.